The text below deals with one TCR beta chain. TCRdb's copy holds only in-frame clones and misses some; the assay was immunoSEQ multiplex PCR. The sample lists 170,000 or so clones; approximately 93% were seen once. The trim removed 3 bases at V and 0 bases at J, leaving 2 bases unmatched. This CDR3 is 15 amino acids long. Looked up from germline, CDR1 is LNHDA and CDR2 is SQIVND (reference sequence). This sample is part of a study of T cell responses to AZD1222 COVID-19 vaccine. The clonotype originates from an adult in good health. The sequencing here drew on peripheral blood, taken on day 0 of AZD1222 vaccination. The chain couples TRBV19 to TRBJ1-1; 9 positions agree with TRBD1. CDR3 in amino acids: CASSMGTGLNTEAFF. Written as DNA, the CDR3 is TGTGCCAGTAGTATGGGGACAGGGCTGAACACTGAAGCTTTCTTT.